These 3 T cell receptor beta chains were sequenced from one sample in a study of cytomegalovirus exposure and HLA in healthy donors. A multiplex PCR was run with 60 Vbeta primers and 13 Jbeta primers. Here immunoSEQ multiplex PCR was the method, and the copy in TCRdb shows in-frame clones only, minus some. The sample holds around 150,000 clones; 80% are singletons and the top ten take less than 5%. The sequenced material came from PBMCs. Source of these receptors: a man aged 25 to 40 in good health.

This chain's CDR3 is CASRSGTGSFYEQYF. For the CDR3, the DNA is TGTGCCAGCAGATCCGGGACAGGGTCCTTCTACGAGCAGTACTTC. This chain uses TRBV28 with TRBJ2-7, with 9 positions matching TRBD1. This CDR3 has 15 residues. The J segment lost 3 bases and the V segment lost 6 bases, leaving 9 bases of the junction unmatched. Germline lookup yields CDR1 MDHEN and CDR2 SYDVKM.

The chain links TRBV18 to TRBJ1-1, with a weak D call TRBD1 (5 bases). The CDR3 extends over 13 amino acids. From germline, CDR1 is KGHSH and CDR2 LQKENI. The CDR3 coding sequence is TGTGCTACCGGGGGGGAGTTGAACACTGAAGCTTTCTTT. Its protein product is CATGGELNTEAFF.

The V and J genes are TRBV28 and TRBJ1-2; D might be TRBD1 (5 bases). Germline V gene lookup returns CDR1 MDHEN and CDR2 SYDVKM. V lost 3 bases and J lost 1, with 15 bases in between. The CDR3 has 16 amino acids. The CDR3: CASSFGGWRGNYGYTF. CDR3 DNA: TGTGCCAGCAGTTTTGGGGGGTGGCGGGGTAACTATGGCTACACCTTC.